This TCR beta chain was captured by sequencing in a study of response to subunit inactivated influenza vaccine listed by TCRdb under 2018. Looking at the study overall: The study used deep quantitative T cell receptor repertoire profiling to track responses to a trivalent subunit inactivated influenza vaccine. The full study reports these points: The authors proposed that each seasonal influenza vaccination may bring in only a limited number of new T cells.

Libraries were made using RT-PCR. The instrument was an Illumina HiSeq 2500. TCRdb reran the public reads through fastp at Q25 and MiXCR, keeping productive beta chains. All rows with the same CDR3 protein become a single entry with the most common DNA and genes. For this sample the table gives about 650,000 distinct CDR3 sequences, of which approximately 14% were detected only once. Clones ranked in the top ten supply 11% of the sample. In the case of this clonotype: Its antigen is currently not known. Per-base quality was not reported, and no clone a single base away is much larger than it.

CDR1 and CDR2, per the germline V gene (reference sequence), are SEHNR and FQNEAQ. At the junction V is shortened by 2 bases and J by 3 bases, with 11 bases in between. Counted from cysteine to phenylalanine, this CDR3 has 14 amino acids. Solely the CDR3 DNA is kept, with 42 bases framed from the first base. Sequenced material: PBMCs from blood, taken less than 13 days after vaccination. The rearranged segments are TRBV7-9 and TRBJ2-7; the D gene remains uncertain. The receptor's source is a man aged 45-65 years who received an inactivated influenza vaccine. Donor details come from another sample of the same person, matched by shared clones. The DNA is TGTGCCAGCAGCTTATTCGGTCCTAACTACGAGCAGTACTTC. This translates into CASSLFGPNYEQYF.